The TCR beta chain under discussion was sequenced for a study of T cells after yellow fever vaccination. This clonotype was detected only a few times. Its cognate antigen is unknown. The study made its TCR cDNA through 5'RACE template switching. That step introduced a universal primer site along with UMIs. TCRdb analysed the 5' RACE reads with MiXCR anew, one entry per CDR3 protein. The table shows about 320,000 distinct CDR3 sequences, with under 15% occurring only once. This CDR3 contains 15 residues. The J segment lost 0 bases and the V segment lost 2 bases, leaving 2 bases of the junction unmatched. Per the germline V gene, CDR1 is SGHNT and CDR2 is YYREEE (reference sequence). Findings of the study overall: The presence of abundant clonotypes contaminating from the bulk population was possible in FACS-sorted repertoires. By day 5 rather than day 15, the secondary response had peaked, though it was weaker.

This specimen was CD4+ T cells sorted from PBMCs, taken 15 days after the yellow fever booster vaccination. The receptor was isolated from a man younger than 35 who received the YFV17D yellow fever vaccine. The chain joins TRBV5-4 to TRBJ1-1, with 9 positions matching TRBD1. The CDR3 DNA sequence: TGTGCCAGCAGCTTAGGGACAGGGTTGAACACTGAAGCTTTCTTT. Its protein product is CASSLGTGLNTEAFF.